A selection of T cell receptor beta chains follows, all from one sample in a study of cytomegalovirus exposure and HLA in healthy donors. TCRdb's copy holds only in-frame clones and misses some; the assay was immunoSEQ multiplex PCR. The sample has some 200,000 clones. Sequences were obtained from PBMCs. The receptors stem from a man under 40 in good health and CMV-seronegative. Each CDR3 is given with its conserved first and last residue. A D gene is named only where the DNA matches it firmly.

d_call j_call cdr3_length v_call cdr3_nt cdr3_aa
NA TRBJ1-4 15 TRBV5-5 TGTGCCAGCAGCCCGCAATGGACAGCTAATGAAAAACTGTTTTTT CASSPQWTANEKLFF
NA TRBJ1-4 14 TRBV19 TGTGCCAGTAGTGAAAGGGGGTCATCTGAAAAACTGTTTTTT CASSERGSSEKLFF
TRBD1 TRBJ2-1 14 TRBV12-5 TGTGCTAGTGGTACAGGGGGCTATAGGAATGAGCAGTTCTTC CASGTGGYRNEQFF
TRBD1 TRBJ1-2 15 TRBV7-9 TGTGCCAGCACGGGGGGGGGACAGCCTCCACATGGCTACACCTTC CASTGGGQPPHGYTF
TRBD2 TRBJ2-1 15 TRBV6-1 TGTGCCAGCAGTCCTTTTGGCGGGAGCAACAATGAGCAGTTCTTC CASSPFGGSNNEQFF
TRBD2 TRBJ2-3 14 TRBV10-3 TGTGCCATCAACCCTAGCGGGAGACTAGATACGCAGTATTTT CAINPSGRLDTQYF
NA TRBJ1-2 15 TRBV6-5 TGTGCCAGCAGTTACCAGGGTGTAGCTAACTATGGCTACACCTTC CASSYQGVANYGYTF
NA TRBJ1-6 15 TRBV6-5 TGTGCCAGCAGTTATAGACGGGAGGTAGGGTCGCTCCTCCACTTT CASSYRREVGSLLHF
NA TRBJ2-6 15 TRBV11-2 TGTGCCAGCAGCTTATACAGCTCTGGGGCCAACGTCCTGACTTTC CASSLYSSGANVLTF
NA TRBJ1-5 14 TRBV7-9 TGTGCCAGCAGCTTAGGGGAGGCTGATCAGCCCCAGCATTTT CASSLGEADQPQHF
TRBD2 TRBJ2-1 16 TRBV11-1 TGTGCCAGCAGCTTAGTGGCGGGAGGGGGTTACAATGAGCAGTTCTTC CASSLVAGGGYNEQFF
NA TRBJ1-2 15 TRBV11-2 TGTGCCAGCAGCTTAAACCCCCAGGGAAGGATTGGCTACACCTTC CASSLNPQGRIGYTF
NA TRBJ1-5 14 TRBV19 TGTGCCAGTCATCTACAGGGAGACAATCAGCCCCAGCATTTT CASHLQGDNQPQHF
NA TRBJ1-2 14 TRBV15 TGTGCCACCAGCAGAGACAGGGGAAACTATGGCTACACCTTC CATSRDRGNYGYTF
NA TRBJ2-7 12 TRBV19 TGTGCCAGTAGCGCAAGGCCAGGCGAGCAGTACTTC CASSARPGEQYF
TRBD2 TRBJ2-7 16 TRBV6-5 TGTGCCAGCAGTTACTTCCCGGGACTAGCGGCATCCGAGCAGTACTTC CASSYFPGLAASEQYF
TRBD1 TRBJ1-2 14 TRBV7-8 TGTGCCAGCAGCTCGACGGGACAGGGCTTTGGCTACACCTTC CASSSTGQGFGYTF
TRBD1 TRBJ1-1 18 TRBV15 TGTGCCACCAGCAGAGACCGTTTTTTCGACAGGGCAAACACTGAAGCTTTCTTT CATSRDRFFDRANTEAFF
NA TRBJ2-1 13 TRBV7-9 TGTGCCAGCAGCTTAGCCAGGGACAATGAGCAGTTCTTC CASSLARDNEQFF
NA TRBJ2-7 14 TRBV27 TGTGCCAGCAGTTGGGGCAGGGCATCCTACGAGCAGTACTTC CASSWGRASYEQYF
NA TRBJ1-4 15 TRBV7-9 TGTGCCAGCAGCTTAGCAGTGGGGGCTAGTGAAAAACTGTTTTTT CASSLAVGASEKLFF
TRBD2 TRBJ2-7 14 TRBV9 TGTGCCAGCAGCGTAGCGATAGCGGGATACGAGCAGTACTTC CASSVAIAGYEQYF
NA TRBJ2-1 13 TRBV6-4 TGTGCCAGCCCCCAGCTAGCGTCCAATGAGCAGTTCTTC CASPQLASNEQFF
NA TRBJ1-1 10 TRBV19 TGTGCCACAAGGGAGGGGGATGCTTTCTTT CATREGDAFF
NA TRBJ2-7 12 TRBV5-6 TGTGCCAGCAGCTTAAATTTCCGCGAGCAGTACTTC CASSLNFREQYF
TRBD2 TRBJ2-1 15 TRBV7-9 TGTGCCAGCTTTTATGAGGGGCTAGCGGGAGAAGAACAGTTCTTC CASFYEGLAGEEQFF
TRBD1 TRBJ1-5 17 TRBV5-5 TGTGCCAGCAGCTTGGACCCCGCACAGGGGAGCAATCAGCCCCAGCATTTT CASSLDPAQGSNQPQHF
TRBD1 TRBJ1-4 14 TRBV6-5 TGTGCCAGCAGTTACTCAGGGGGCCCTGAAAAACTGTTTTTT CASSYSGGPEKLFF
TRBD2 TRBJ2-1 19 TRBV27 TGTGCCAGCAGTTTAGGCTCTAGCGGGAGGCCGAGGGGTTACAATGAGCAGTTCTTC CASSLGSSGRPRGYNEQFF
NA TRBJ2-7 12 TRBV5-1 TGCGCCAGCAGACAGGGCTCCTACGAGCAGTACTTC CASRQGSYEQYF
TRBD2 TRBJ2-7 13 TRBV11-3 TGTGCCAGCAGCTCCGGACTAGCTTACGAGCAGTACTTC CASSSGLAYEQYF
TRBD1 TRBJ1-4 16 TRBV25-1 TGTGCCAGCAGTGAATATCGAGGGACAGGGACCGAAAAACTGTTTTTT CASSEYRGTGTEKLFF
TRBD2 TRBJ2-5 14 TRBV7-9 TGTGCCAGCAGTCCCAGCGGGAGCGGAGAGACCCAGTACTTC CASSPSGSGETQYF
TRBD1 TRBJ1-5 16 TRBV10-3 TGTGCCATCAGTGAGTCGGGGGACAGGGGCCTTCAGCCCCAGCATTTT CAISESGDRGLQPQHF
NA TRBJ2-3 19 TRBV30 TGTGCCTGGAGTGTAGCTGGGGCTAGCGTCCTACTGGGCACAGATACGCAGTATTTT CAWSVAGASVLLGTDTQYF
TRBD1 TRBJ2-7 13 TRBV29-1 TGCAGCGTTTGGACAGGGGGCGCCTACGAGCAGTACTTC CSVWTGGAYEQYF
NA TRBJ2-2 14 TRBV4-1 TGCGCCAGCAGCCAAGTGAGGGACACCGGGGAGCTGTTTTTT CASSQVRDTGELFF
NA TRBJ1-5 18 TRBV4-2 TGTGCCAGCAGCCAACAAAGCTGGGGGGGGCCGGGCAATCAGCCCCAGCATTTT CASSQQSWGGPGNQPQHF
TRBD1 TRBJ1-2 16 TRBV5-4 TGTGCCAGCAGCGTGGACAGGGGGCAACAGGACTATGGCTACACCTTC CASSVDRGQQDYGYTF
NA TRBJ2-2 13 TRBV29-1 TGCAGCGTAGCCGGACAGTCCACCGGGGAGCTGTTTTTT CSVAGQSTGELFF
NA TRBJ1-6 15 TRBV14 TGTGCCAGCAGCGTAACAGGACCTAATAATTCACCCCTCCACTTT CASSVTGPNNSPLHF
TRBD1 TRBJ2-4 15 TRBV6-5 TGTGCCAGCAGCTTACTACAGGGGGCGATAAACATTCAGTACTTC CASSLLQGAINIQYF
TRBD1 TRBJ2-4 15 TRBV7-2 TGTGCCAGCAGCTTAGCACAGGGGGCGGCGATCATTCAGTACTTC CASSLAQGAAIIQYF
NA TRBJ2-3 15 TRBV19 TGTGCCAGTAGTAATAGTAGGGAGGAAACAGATACGCAGTATTTT CASSNSREETDTQYF
NA TRBJ1-1 15 TRBV10-1 TGCGCCAGCAGTGAGTCCCCGGGGGTGAACACTGAAGCTTTCTTT CASSESPGVNTEAFF
TRBD1 TRBJ2-4 14 TRBV9 TGTGCCAGCAGCCGTCCGGGGACAGGCAACATTCAGTACTTC CASSRPGTGNIQYF
TRBD1 TRBJ1-3 15 TRBV4-2 TGTGCCAGCAGCCAAATCCGGACAGGGGGAAACACCATATATTTT CASSQIRTGGNTIYF
NA TRBJ1-2 15 TRBV29-1 TGCAGCGTTGAAGGGGTGCCAGGGGATAACTATGGCTACACCTTC CSVEGVPGDNYGYTF
NA TRBJ2-1 13 TRBV6-5 TGTGCCAGCAGTTACGGGGGGGCCAATGAGCAGTTCTTC CASSYGGANEQFF
TRBD1 TRBJ1-5 15 TRBV19 TGTGCCAGTAGTAGGACAGGGGATGGCAATCAGCCCCAGCATTTT CASSRTGDGNQPQHF
NA TRBJ1-1 13 TRBV6-1 TGTGCCAGCAGTCAACAGGGGAACACTGAAGCTTTCTTT CASSQQGNTEAFF